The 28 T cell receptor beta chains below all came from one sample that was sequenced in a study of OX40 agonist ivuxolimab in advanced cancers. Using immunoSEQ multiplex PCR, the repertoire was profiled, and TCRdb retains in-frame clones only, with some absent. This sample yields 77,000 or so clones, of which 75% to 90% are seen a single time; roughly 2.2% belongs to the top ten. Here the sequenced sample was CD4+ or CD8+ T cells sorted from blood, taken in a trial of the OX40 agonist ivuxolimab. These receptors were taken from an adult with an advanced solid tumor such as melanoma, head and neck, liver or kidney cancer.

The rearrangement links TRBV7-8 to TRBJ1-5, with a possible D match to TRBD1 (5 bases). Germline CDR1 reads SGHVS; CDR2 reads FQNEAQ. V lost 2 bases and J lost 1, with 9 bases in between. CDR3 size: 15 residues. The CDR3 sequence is CASSLQQGSNQPQHF. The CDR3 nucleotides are TGTGCCAGCAGCTTACAGCAGGGAAGCAATCAGCCCCAGCATTTT.

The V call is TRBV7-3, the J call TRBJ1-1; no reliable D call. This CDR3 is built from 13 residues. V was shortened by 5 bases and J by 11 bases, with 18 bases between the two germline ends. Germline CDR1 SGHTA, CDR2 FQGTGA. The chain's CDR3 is CASSRSSKEDAFF. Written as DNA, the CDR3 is TGTGCCAGCAGCCGCTCCAGTAAAGAGGACGCTTTCTTT.

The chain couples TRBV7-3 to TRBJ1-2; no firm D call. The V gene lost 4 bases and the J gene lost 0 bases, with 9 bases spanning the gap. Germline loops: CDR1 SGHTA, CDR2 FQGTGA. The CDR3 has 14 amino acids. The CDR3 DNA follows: TGTGCCAGCAGCTCCTCCGGAGCTAACTATGGCTACACCTTC. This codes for CASSSSGANYGYTF.

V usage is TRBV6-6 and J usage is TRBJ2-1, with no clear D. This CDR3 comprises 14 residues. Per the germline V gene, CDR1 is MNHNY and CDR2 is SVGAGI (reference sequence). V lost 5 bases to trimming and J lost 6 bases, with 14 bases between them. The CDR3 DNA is TGTGCCAGCAGTACCCCAATAGGGATCAATGAGCAGTTCTTC. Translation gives CASSTPIGINEQFF.

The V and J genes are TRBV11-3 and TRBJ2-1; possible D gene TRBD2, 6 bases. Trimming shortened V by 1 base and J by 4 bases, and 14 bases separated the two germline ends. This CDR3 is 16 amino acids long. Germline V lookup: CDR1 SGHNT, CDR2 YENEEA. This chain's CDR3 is CASSLGGTLRYNEQFF. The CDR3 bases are TGTGCCAGCAGCTTAGGCGGGACCCTTCGTTACAATGAGCAGTTCTTC.

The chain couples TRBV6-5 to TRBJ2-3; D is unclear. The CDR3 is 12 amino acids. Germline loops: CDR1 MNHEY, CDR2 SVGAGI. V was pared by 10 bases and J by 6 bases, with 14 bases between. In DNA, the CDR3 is TGTGCCACCGCTTCTGGGTTGGATACGCAGTATTTT. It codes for CATASGLDTQYF.

CDR3 loop: CASSFRSDRVGQYF. The CDR3 bases are TGTGCCAGCAGTTTCCGATCGGACAGGGTAGGGCAGTACTTC. The V gene is TRBV6-5, the J gene TRBJ2-7; 8 bases fit TRBD1. CDR3 size: 14 residues. In germline, CDR1 is MNHEY, CDR2 SVGAGI. V lost 4 bases to trimming and J lost 9 bases; unmatched junction nucleotides: 11.

CDR3 protein: CASRILTSSEQFF. CDR3 coding DNA: TGTGCCAGCAGGATCCTGACTAGTTCTGAGCAGTTCTTC. J is TRBJ2-1 and V is TRBV27; weak D call: TRBD2 (6 bases). The CDR3 has 13 residues. From germline, CDR1 is MNHEY and CDR2 SMNVEV (reference sequence). V lost 6 bases to trimming and J lost 9 bases, with 15 bases between them.

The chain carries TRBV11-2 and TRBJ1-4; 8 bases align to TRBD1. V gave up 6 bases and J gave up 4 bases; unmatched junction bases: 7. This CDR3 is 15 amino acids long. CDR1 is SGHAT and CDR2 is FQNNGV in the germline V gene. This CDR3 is CASRPGQGLNEKLFF. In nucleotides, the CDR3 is TGTGCCAGCAGACCCGGACAGGGCCTTAATGAAAAACTGTTTTTT.

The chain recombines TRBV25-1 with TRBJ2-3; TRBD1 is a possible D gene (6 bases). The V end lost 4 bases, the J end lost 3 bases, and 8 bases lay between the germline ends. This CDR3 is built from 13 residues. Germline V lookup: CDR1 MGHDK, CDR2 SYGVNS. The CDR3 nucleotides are TGTGCCAGCAGTGCACAGGGTACAGATACGCAGTATTTT. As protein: CASSAQGTDTQYF.

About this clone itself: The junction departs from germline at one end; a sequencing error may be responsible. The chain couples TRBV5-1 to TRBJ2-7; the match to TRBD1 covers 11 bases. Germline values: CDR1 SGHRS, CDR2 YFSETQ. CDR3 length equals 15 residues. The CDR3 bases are TGCGCCAGCAGGTTGGGGGACAGGGGGGCCTACGAGCAGTACTTC. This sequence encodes CASRLGDRGAYEQYF.

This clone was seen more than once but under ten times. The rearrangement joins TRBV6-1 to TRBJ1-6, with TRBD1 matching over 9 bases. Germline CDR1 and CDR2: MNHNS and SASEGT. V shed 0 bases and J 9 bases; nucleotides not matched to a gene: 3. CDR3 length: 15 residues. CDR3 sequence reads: CASSEAPTGGSPLHF. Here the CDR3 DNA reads TGTGCCAGCAGTGAAGCCCCGACAGGGGGTTCACCCCTCCACTTT.

The CDR3 here is CASSKLAWTGELFF. In DNA form, the CDR3 reads TGTGCCAGTAGTAAACTAGCGTGGACCGGGGAGCTGTTTTTT. The chain has TRBV19 and TRBJ2-2; 7 positions match TRBD2. Germline CDR1 and CDR2: LNHDA and SQIVND (reference sequence). V was pared by 4 bases and J by 5 bases, with 4 bases of the junction left unmatched. The CDR3 covers 14 residues.

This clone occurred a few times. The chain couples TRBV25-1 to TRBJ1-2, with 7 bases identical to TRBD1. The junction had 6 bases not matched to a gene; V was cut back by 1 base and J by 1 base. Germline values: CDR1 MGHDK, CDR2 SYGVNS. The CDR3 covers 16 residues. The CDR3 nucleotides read TGTGCCAGCAGTGAATTGGGGGACAGCGGTAACTATGGCTACACCTTC. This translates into CASSELGDSGNYGYTF.

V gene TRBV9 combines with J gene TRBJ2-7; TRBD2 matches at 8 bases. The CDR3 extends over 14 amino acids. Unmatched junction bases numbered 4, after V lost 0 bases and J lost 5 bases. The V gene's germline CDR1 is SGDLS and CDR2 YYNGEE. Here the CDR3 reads CASSVAGGRDEQYF. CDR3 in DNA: TGTGCCAGCAGCGTAGCGGGGGGGCGCGACGAGCAGTACTTC.

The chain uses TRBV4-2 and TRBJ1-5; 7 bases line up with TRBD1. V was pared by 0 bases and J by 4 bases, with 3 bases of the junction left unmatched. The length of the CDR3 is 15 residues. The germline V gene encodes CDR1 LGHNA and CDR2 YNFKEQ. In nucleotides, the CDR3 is TGTGCCAGCAGCCAAGACAGGGGGAAGAATCAGCCCCAGCATTTT. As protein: CASSQDRGKNQPQHF.

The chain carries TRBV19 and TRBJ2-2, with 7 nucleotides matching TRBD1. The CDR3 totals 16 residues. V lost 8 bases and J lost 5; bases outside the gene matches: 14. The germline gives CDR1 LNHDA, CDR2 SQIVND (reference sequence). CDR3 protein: CASDMTGTEITGELFF. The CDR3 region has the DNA TGTGCCAGTGACATGACCGGGACAGAAATTACCGGGGAGCTGTTTTTT.

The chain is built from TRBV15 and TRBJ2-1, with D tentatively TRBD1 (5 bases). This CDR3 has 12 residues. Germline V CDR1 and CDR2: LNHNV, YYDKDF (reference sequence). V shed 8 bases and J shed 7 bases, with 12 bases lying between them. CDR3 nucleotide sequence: TGTGCCACCCGCCGTGACAGTAATGAGCAGTTCTTC. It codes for CATRRDSNEQFF.

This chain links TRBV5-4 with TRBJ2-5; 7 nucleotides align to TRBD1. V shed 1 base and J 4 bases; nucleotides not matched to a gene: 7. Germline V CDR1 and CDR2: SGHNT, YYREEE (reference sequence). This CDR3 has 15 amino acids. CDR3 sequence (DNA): TGTGCCAGCAGCTTGCCCACAGGGGCGGGAGAGACCCAGTACTTC. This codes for CASSLPTGAGETQYF.

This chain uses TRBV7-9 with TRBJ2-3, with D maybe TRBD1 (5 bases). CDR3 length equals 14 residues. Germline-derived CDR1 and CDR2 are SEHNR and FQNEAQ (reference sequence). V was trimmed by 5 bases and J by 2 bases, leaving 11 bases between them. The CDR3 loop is CASSGRATTDTQYF. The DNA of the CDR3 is TGTGCCAGCAGCGGCAGGGCCACCACAGATACGCAGTATTTT.

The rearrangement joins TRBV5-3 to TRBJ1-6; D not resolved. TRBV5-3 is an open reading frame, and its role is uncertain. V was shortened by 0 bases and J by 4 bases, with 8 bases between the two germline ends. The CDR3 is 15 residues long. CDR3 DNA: TGTGCCAGAAGCTTGGCCGGCCTTTATAATTCACCCCTCCACTTT. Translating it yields CARSLAGLYNSPLHF.

The CDR3 nucleotides read TGTGCCAGCAGCTTTGGGCAGGGGTCTGGAAACACCATATATTTT. As protein: CASSFGQGSGNTIYF. The chain couples TRBV7-2 to TRBJ1-3; a weak D match, TRBD1 (6 bases). V shed 3 bases and J shed 1 base, with 10 bases lying between them. The length of the CDR3 is 15 residues. The germline CDR1 and CDR2 sequences are SGHTA and FQGNSA.

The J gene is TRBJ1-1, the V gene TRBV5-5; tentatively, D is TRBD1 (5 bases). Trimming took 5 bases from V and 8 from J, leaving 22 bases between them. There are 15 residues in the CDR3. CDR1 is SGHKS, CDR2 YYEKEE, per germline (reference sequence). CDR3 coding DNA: TGTGCCAGCAGTTTAACAACAGGAACCACGATCGAAGCTTTCTTT. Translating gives CASSLTTGTTIEAFF.

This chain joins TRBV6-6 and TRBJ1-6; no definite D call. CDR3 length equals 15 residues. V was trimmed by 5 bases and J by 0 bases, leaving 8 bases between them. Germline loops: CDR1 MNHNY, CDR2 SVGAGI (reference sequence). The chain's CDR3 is CASSTSSSYNSPLHF. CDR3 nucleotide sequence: TGTGCCAGCAGTACAAGCAGCTCCTATAATTCACCCCTCCACTTT.

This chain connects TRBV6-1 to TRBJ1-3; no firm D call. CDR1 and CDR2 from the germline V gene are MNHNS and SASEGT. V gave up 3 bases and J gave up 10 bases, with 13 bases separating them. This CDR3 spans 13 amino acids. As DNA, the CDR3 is TGTGCCAGCAGTGATCGAGACCGGAGGACCATATATTTT. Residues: CASSDRDRRTIYF.

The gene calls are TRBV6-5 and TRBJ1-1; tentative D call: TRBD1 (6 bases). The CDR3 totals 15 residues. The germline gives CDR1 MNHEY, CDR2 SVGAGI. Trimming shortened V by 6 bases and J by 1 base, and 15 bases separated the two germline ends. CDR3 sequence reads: CASRTSGARNTEAFF. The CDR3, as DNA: TGTGCCAGCAGGACTTCGGGGGCGCGGAACACTGAAGCTTTCTTT.

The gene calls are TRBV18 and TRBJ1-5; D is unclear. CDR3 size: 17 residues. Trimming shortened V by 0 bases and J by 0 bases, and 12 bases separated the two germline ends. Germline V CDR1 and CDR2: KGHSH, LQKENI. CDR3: CASSPPSGSYSNQPQHF. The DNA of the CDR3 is TGTGCCAGCTCACCACCGTCAGGTAGCTATAGCAATCAGCCCCAGCATTTT.

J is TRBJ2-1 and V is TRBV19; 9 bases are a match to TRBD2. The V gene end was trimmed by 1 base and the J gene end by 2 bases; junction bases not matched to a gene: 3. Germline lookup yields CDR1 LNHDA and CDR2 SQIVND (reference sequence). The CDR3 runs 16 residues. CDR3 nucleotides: TGTGCCAGTAGTATAGGGAGCGGGGGGCCCTACAATGAGCAGTTCTTC. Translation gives CASSIGSGGPYNEQFF.